This T cell receptor (beta chain) was identified in a study of T cell repertoires in cytomegalovirus infection. Study-level results: HLA-C-restricted CMV-specific TCR beta clonotypes were dominant in the ex vivo response.

Germline CDR1 and CDR2: PRHDT and FYEKMQ (reference sequence). V trimming: 1 base; J trimming: 3 bases; junction bases outside the gene matches: 0. The CDR3 consists of 15 residues. This clonotype was seen a handful of times. Its target is unknown. MiXCR, run by TCRdb on the reads, gives a single entry per CDR3 protein. The sample lists fewer than 200,000 distinct CDR3 sequences, about 20% occurring once. The chain employs TRBV13 and TRBJ2-1; TRBD2 matches at 10 bases. The TCR comes from a human donor in good health (CMV status not recorded). Some clones in this sample may be carry-over from other donors' samples. The source material was CD8+ T cells from cultured PBMCs, sampled from culture after CMV antigen stimulation. The CDR3 loop is CASSLERGGYNEQFF. The CDR3 nucleotides read TGTGCCAGCAGCTTAGAGCGGGGGGGCTACAATGAGCAGTTCTTC.